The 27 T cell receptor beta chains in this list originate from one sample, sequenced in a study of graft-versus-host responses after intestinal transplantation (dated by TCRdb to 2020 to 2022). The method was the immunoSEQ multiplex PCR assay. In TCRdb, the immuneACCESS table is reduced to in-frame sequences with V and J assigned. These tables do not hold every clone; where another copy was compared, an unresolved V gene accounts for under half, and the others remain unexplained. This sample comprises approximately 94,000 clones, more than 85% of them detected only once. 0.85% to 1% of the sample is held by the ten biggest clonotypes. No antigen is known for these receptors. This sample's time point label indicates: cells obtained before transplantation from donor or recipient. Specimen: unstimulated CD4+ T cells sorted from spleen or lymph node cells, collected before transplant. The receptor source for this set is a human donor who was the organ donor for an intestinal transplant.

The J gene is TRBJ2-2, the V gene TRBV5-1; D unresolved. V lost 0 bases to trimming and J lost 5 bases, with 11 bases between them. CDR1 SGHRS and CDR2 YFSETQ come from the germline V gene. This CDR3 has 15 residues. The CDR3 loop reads CASSLAALGTGELFF. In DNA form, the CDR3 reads TGCGCCAGCAGCTTGGCAGCCCTGGGTACCGGGGAGCTGTTTTTT.

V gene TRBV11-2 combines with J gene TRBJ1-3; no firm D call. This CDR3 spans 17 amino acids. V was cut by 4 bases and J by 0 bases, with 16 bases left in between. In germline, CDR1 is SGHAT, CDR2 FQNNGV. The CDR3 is CASSSMRKNLSGNTIYF. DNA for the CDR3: TGTGCCAGCAGCTCAATGAGAAAAAACCTCTCTGGAAACACCATATATTTT.

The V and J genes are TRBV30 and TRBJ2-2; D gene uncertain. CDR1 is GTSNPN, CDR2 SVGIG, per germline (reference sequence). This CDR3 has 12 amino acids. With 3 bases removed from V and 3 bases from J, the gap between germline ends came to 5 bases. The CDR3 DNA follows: TGTGCCTGGAGGAGAGACACCGGGGAGCTGTTTTTT. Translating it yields CAWRRDTGELFF.

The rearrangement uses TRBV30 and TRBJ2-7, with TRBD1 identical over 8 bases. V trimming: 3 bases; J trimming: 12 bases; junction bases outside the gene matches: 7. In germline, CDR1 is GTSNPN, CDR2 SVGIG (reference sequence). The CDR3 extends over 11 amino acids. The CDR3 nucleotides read TGTGCCTGGAGAAGGACAGGGTCGACGTACTTC. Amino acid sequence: CAWRRTGSTYF.

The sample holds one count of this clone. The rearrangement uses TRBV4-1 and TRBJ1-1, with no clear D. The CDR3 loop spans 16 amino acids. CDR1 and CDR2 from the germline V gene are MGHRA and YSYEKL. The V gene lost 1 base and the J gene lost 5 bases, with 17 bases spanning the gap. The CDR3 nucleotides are TGCGCCAGCAGCCAAGCGTCCGGGAAAGGGTGGACTGAAGCTTTCTTT. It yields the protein CASSQASGKGWTEAFF.

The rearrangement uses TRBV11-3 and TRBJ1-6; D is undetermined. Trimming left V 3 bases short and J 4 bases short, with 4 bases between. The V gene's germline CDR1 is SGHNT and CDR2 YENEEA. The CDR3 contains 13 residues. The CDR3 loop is CASSFSYNSPLHF. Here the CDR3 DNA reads TGTGCCAGCAGCTTTTCATATAATTCACCCCTCCACTTT.

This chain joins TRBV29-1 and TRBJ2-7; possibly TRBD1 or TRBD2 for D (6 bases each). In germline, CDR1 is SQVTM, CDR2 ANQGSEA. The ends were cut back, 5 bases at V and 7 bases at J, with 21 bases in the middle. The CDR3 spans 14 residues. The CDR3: CSVLSPRGVEEQYF. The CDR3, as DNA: TGCAGCGTTTTGTCCCCAAGGGGGGTCGAGGAGCAGTACTTC.

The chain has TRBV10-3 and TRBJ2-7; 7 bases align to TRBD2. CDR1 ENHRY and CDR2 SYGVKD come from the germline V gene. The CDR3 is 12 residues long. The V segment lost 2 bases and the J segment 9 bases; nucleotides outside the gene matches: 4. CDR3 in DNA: TGTGCCATCAGTGAGCCGCCGGGGGGGCAGTACTTC. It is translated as CAISEPPGGQYF.

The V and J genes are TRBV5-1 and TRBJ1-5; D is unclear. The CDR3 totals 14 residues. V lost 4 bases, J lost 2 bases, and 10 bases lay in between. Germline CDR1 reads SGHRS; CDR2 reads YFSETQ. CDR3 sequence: CASSPGEGNQPQHF. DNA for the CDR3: TGCGCCAGCAGCCCTGGGGAAGGCAATCAGCCCCAGCATTTT.

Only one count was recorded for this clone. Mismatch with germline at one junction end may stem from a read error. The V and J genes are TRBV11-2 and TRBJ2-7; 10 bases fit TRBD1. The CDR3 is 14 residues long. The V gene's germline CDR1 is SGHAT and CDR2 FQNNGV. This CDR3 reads CASSNTLTPGQGHF. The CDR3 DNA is TGTGCCAGCAGCAACACACTGACCCCGGGACAGGGGCACTTC.

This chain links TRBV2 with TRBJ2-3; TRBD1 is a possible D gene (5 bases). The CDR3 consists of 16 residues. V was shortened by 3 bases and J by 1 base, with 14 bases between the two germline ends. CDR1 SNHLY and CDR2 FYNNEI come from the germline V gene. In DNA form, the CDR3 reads TGTGCCAGCAGTGATGGTCGGGCCAGGGGCACAGATACGCAGTATTTT. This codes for CASSDGRARGTDTQYF.

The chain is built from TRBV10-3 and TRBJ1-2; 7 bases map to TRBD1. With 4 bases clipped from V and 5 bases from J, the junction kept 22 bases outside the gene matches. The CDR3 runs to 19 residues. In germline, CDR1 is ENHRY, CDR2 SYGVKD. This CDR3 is CAISGQDRSGPGAPYGYTF. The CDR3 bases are TGTGCCATCAGTGGTCAGGACAGGTCCGGACCTGGGGCCCCGTATGGCTACACCTTC.

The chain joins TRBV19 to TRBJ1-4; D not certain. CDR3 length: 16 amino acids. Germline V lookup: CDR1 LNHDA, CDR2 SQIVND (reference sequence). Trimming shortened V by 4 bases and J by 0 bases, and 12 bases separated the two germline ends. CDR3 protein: CASSTHLVSTNEKLFF. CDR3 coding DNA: TGTGCCAGTAGTACCCATTTAGTATCAACTAATGAAAAACTGTTTTTT.

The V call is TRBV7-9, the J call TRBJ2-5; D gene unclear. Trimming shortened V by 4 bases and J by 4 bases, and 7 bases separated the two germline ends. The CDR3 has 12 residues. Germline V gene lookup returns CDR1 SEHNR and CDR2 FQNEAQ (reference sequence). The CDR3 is CASSSGRETQYF. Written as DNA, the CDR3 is TGTGCCAGCAGCTCCGGTCGAGAGACCCAGTACTTC.

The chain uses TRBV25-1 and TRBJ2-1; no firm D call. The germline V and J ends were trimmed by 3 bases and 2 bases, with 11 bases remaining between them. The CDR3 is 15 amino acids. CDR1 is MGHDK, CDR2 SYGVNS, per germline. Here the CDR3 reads CASSDPETAYNEQFF. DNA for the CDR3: TGTGCCAGCAGTGACCCCGAGACTGCCTACAATGAGCAGTTCTTC.

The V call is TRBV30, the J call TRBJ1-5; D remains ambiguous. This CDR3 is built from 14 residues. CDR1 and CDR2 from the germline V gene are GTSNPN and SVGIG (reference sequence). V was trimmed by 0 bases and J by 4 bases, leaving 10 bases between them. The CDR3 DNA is TGTGCCTGGAGTGTACCCGGAGCAAATCAGCCCCAGCATTTT. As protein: CAWSVPGANQPQHF.

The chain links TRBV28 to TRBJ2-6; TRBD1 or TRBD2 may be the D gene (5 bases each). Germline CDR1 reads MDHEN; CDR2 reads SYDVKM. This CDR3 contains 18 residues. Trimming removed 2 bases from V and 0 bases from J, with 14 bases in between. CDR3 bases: TGTGCCAGCAGTTTACATGGGGGTAGTCTCTCTGGGGCCAACGTCCTGACTTTC. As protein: CASSLHGGSLSGANVLTF.

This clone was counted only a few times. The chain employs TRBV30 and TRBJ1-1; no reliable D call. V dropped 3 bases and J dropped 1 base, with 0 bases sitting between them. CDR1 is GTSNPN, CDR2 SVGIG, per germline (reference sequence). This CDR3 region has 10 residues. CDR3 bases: TGTGCCTGGAGGAACACTGAAGCTTTCTTT. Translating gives CAWRNTEAFF.

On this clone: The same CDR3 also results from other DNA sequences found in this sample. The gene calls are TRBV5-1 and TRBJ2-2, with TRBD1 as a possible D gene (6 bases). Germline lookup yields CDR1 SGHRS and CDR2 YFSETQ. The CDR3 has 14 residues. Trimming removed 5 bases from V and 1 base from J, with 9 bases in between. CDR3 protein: CASRGRGNTGELFF. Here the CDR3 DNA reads TGCGCCAGCAGAGGCAGGGGGAACACCGGGGAGCTGTTTTTT.

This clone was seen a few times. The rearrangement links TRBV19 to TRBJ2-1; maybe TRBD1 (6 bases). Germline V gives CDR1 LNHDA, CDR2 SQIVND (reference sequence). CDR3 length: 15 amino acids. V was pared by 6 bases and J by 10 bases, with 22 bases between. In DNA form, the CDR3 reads TGTGCCAGTAGCCTTACCAGACAGGCGGTCGGGGAGCAGTTCTTC. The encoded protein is CASSLTRQAVGEQFF.

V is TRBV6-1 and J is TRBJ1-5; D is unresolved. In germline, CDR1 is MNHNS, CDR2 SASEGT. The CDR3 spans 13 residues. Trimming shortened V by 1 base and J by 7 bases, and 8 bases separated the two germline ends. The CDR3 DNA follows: TGTGCCAGCAGTGAAGAGGGAAACCAGCCCCAGCATTTT. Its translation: CASSEEGNQPQHF.

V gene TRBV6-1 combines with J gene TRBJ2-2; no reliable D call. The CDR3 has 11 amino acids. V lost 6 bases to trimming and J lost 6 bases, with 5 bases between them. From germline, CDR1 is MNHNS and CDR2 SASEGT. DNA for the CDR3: TGTGCCAGCAGGTTTTCCGGGGAGCTGTTTTTT. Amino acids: CASRFSGELFF.

The CDR3 coding sequence is TGTGCCATCAGTGAGTCGGGGGCGACTAATGAAAAACTGTTTTTT. Protein product: CAISESGATNEKLFF. The gene calls are TRBV10-3 and TRBJ1-4, with D perhaps TRBD1 (6 bases). Trimming cost V 0 bases and J 2 bases, with 7 bases left between them. The CDR3 is 15 residues long. Germline assignment: CDR1 ENHRY and CDR2 SYGVKD.

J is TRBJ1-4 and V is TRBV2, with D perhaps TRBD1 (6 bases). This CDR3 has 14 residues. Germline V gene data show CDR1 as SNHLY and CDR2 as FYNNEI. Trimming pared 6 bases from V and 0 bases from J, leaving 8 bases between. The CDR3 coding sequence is TGTGCCAGCAGGTGGACAGCAACTAATGAAAAACTGTTTTTT. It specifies CASRWTATNEKLFF.

CDR3 bases: TGCGCCAGCAGCCACCCCGGGATGTCTGGGGCCAACGTCCTGACTTTC. It translates to CASSHPGMSGANVLTF. The V gene is TRBV4-1, the J gene TRBJ2-6, with D tentatively TRBD2 (5 bases). Deletions cut 3 bases from V and 1 base from J, with 10 bases between. The CDR3 consists of 16 residues. Germline-derived CDR1 and CDR2 are MGHRA and YSYEKL.

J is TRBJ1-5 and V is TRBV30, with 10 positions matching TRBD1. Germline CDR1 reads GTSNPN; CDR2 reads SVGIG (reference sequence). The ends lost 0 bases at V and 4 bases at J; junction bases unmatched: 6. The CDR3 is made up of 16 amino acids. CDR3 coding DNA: TGTGCCTGGAGTGTACTAAGGGGACAGGGGAATCAGCCCCAGCATTTT. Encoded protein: CAWSVLRGQGNQPQHF. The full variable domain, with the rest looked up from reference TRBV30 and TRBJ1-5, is SQTIHQWPATLVQPVGSPLSLECTVEGTSNPNLYWYRQAAGRGLQLLFYSVGIGQISSEVPQNLSASRPQDRQFILSSKKLLLSDSGFYLCAWSVLRGQGNQPQHFGDGTRLSIL.

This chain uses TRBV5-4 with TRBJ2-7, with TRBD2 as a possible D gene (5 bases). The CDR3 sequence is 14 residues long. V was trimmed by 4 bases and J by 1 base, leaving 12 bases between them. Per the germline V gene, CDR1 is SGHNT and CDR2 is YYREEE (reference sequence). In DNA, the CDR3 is TGTGCCAGCAGCCCGGGCGGACTTTCCTACGAGCAGTACTTC. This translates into CASSPGGLSYEQYF.